The source of this T cell receptor beta chain is a study of graft-versus-host responses after intestinal transplantation. Germline V gives CDR1 MNHEY, CDR2 SVGAGI. The ends were cut back, 6 bases at V and 7 bases at J, with 10 bases in the middle. CDR3 length equals 12 residues. The data were produced by immunoSEQ multiplex PCR, yet TCRdb's version contains in-frame clones alone and is incomplete. The top ten clones hold roughly 0.12% of a sample with about 120,000 clones, just under 95% of them seen once. Comments on this clone: Its antigen is still unknown.

Sequencing was performed on unstimulated CD4+ T cells sorted from spleen or lymph node cells, taken before intestinal transplant. This receptor was obtained from a human donor who received an intestinal transplant. V usage is TRBV6-5 and J usage is TRBJ2-1; D not resolved. CDR3 amino acids: CASSLPPNEQFF. The CDR3 nucleotides are TGTGCCAGCAGCCTACCCCCAAATGAGCAGTTCTTC.